This entry concerns a single TCR beta chain. The data were taken from a study of blood T cell repertoires in COVID-19. Study context: Material from acute and convalescent COVID-19 was sourced from the United States, Italy and Spain.

The V segment lost 4 bases and the J segment 1 base; nucleotides outside the gene matches: 7. CDR3 length: 15 residues. Germline values: CDR1 SGHTS, CDR2 YDEGEE. In the original processing: Estimated nucleated cell counts came from reference gene primer amplification. This table comes from immunoSEQ multiplex PCR, and its TCRdb copy is limited to in-frame clones, with some not included. V and J calls and clone size are given by that table; D and trimming were obtained from the DNA. The sample lists roughly 130,000 clones, over 75% occurring once. This sequence was found in a man between 60 and 75 years old with active or convalescent COVID-19. The rearrangement uses TRBV5-8 and TRBJ1-1; 7 bases fit TRBD1. Sequencing used peripheral blood. For the CDR3, the DNA is TGTGCCAGCAGCGGGCGGGACAGCCAGAACACTGAAGCTTTCTTT. Amino acid sequence: CASSGRDSQNTEAFF.